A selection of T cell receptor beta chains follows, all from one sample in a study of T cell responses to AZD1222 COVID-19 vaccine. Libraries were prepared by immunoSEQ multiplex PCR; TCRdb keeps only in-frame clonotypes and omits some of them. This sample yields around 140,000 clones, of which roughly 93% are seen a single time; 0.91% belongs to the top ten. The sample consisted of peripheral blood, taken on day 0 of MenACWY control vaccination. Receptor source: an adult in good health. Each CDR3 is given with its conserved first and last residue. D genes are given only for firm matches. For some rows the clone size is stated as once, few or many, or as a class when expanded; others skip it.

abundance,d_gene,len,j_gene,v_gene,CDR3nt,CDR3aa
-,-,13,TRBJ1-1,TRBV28,TGTGCCAGCAGTCAGCAGTTAGGGACTGAAGCTTTCTTT,CASSQQLGTEAFF
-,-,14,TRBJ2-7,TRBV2,TGTGCCAGCAGTGAACAGGGCGTAGGATACGAGCAGTACTTC,CASSEQGVGYEQYF
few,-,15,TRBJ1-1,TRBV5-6,TGTGCCAGCAGCCTAATCAGGGTAATGAACACTGAAGCTTTCTTT,CASSLIRVMNTEAFF
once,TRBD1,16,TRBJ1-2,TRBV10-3,TGTGCCATCAGGAGATCCTTGACGACAGGGGAGGATGGCTACACCTTC,CAIRRSLTTGEDGYTF
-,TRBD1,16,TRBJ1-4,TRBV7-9,TGTGCCAGCAGGAGTACAGGGGTAGGCACTAATGAAAAACTGTTTTTT,CASRSTGVGTNEKLFF
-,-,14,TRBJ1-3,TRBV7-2,TGTGCCAGCAGCTTAATGATTGGGGGAAACACCATATATTTT,CASSLMIGGNTIYF
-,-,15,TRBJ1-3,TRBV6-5,TGTGCCAGCAGTTACTCTATCGGCTCTGGAAACACCATATATTTT,CASSYSIGSGNTIYF
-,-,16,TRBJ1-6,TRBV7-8,TGTGCCAGCAGCTTTAGGATCAATTTACGGGATTCACCCCTCCACTTT,CASSFRINLRDSPLHF
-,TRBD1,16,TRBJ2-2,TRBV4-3,TGCGCCAGCAGCCACCGGACAGGGAATTCGGTCGGGGAGCTGTTTTTT,CASSHRTGNSVGELFF
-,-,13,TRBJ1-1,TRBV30,TGTGCCTGGGCTAGGGGTCGGCCCACTGAAGCTTTCTTT,CAWARGRPTEAFF
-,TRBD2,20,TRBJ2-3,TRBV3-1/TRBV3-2,TGTGCCAGCAGCCAAGAAGGACTAGCGGGGGAGCCGAATAACACAGATACGCAGTATTTT,CASSQEGLAGEPNNTDTQYF
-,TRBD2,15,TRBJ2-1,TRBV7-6,TGTGCCAGCAGCTTAGTGCGGGGGGACTACAATGAGCAGTTCTTC,CASSLVRGDYNEQFF
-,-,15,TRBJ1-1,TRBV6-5,TGTGCCAGCAGCCCCCGTGCGGGGCTCCGCACTGAAGCTTTCTTT,CASSPRAGLRTEAFF
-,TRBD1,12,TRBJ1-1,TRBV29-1,TGCAGCGTTGAGCGACAGGGCACTGAAGCTTTCTTT,CSVERQGTEAFF
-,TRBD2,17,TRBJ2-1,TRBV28,TGTGCCAGCAGTCCCCCCCTAGCGGGGAGCTCCTACAATGAGCAGTTCTTC,CASSPPLAGSSYNEQFF
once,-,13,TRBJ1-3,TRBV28,TGTGCCAGCAGTTTAGCAGCCGGAAACACCATATATTTT,CASSLAAGNTIYF
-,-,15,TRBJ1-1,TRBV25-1,TGTGCCAGCAGCCCGAGGGAGGACAGTACCCCTGAAGCTTTCTTT,CASSPREDSTPEAFF
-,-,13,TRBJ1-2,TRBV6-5,TGTGCCAGCAGTCCTGACGGAAGCTATGGCTACACCTTC,CASSPDGSYGYTF
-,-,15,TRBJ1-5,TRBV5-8,TGTGCCAGCGTCACCGGGGACGGCAGCAATCAGCCCCAGCATTTT,CASVTGDGSNQPQHF
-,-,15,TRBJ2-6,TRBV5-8,TGTGCCAGCAGGAAAACAGCATCTGGGGCCAACGTCCTGACTTTC,CASRKTASGANVLTF
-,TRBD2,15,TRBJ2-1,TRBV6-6,TGTGCCAGCAGACAAGCGGGGGGGCCTTATAATGAGCAGTTCTTC,CASRQAGGPYNEQFF
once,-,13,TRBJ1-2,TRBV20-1,TGCAGTGCTAGTTCCGGGGAGAGCTATGGCTACACCTTC,CSASSGESYGYTF
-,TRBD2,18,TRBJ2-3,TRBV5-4,TGTGCCAGCAGCAAACCCTTCAGCGGGGGGGCGGGAACAGATACGCAGTATTTT,CASSKPFSGGAGTDTQYF
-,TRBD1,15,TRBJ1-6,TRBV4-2,TGTGCCAGCAGCCAACCCGGACAGGTGAATTCACCCCTCCACTTT,CASSQPGQVNSPLHF
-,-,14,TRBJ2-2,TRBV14,TGTGCCAGCAGCCAAGATTGGGGGGCCGGGGAGCTGTTTTTT,CASSQDWGAGELFF
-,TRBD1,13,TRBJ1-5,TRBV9,TGTGCCAGCAGTACAGGGGGCCGTCAGCCCCAGCATTTT,CASSTGGRQPQHF
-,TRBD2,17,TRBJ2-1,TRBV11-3,TGTGCCAGCAGCTTAGGGCAACTAGCGGGGGCCTACAATGAGCAGTTCTTC,CASSLGQLAGAYNEQFF
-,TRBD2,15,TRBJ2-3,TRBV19,TGTGCCAGCCGTGGGGGGGACTACCCCGGAGATACGCAGTATTTT,CASRGGDYPGDTQYF
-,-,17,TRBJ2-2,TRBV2,TGTGCCAGCAGTGATCGTACAGGGTGGTTGGACACCGGGGAGCTGTTTTTT,CASSDRTGWLDTGELFF
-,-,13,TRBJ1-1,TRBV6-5,TGTGCCAGCAGCACAGAAGGGAGGGCTGAAGCTTTCTTT,CASSTEGRAEAFF
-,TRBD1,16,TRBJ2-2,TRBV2,TGTGCCAGCAGTGACAGGGGGCTCGCGAACACCGGGGAGCTGTTTTTT,CASSDRGLANTGELFF
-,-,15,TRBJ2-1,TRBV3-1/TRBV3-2,TGTGCCAGCAGCCAAGGAGGGGCGCTCGACAATGAGCAGTTCTTC,CASSQGGALDNEQFF
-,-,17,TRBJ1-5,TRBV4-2,TGTGCCAGCAGCCAAGGAAACACCGGGATCATCAATCAGCCCCAGCATTTT,CASSQGNTGIINQPQHF
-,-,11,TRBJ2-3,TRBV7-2,TGTGCCAGCAGCTTCAAAGATACGCAGTATTTT,CASSFKDTQYF
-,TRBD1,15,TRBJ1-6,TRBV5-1,TGCGCCAGCAGCCGGGACAGGGACTATAATTCACCCCTCCACTTT,CASSRDRDYNSPLHF
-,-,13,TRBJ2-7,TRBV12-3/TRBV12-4,TGTGCCAGCAGCCCTGACCCTTCCTACGAGCAGTACTTC,CASSPDPSYEQYF